This T cell receptor beta chain was found in a study of cytomegalovirus exposure and HLA in healthy donors. Overall study findings and caveats: DRB1 showed the most TCR associations and HLA-C the fewest in a later analysis, as rates varied by HLA locus. Some segments of the V type, notably TRBV6-2 and TRBV6-3, were excluded as indistinguishable. Most observed TCR sequences were rare, whereas some public TCRs were detected in many donors. Cytomegalovirus association was assigned to 170 or so TCR beta chains.

PCR involved 60 Vbeta and 13 Jbeta primers. Profiling relied on immunoSEQ multiplex PCR, and the TCRdb table lists in-frame clones only, not all of them. The sample records over 120,000 clones, roughly 80% being singletons. Remarks on this clone: The antigen remains unidentified.

Trimming stripped 1 base from V and 0 bases from J, with 10 bases between. The CDR3 sequence is 16 residues long. CDR1 and CDR2 (germline): MNHEY, SMNVEV (reference sequence). The rearrangement joins TRBV27 to TRBJ2-4; D perhaps matches TRBD1 (6 bases). This sequence was found in a woman in her thirties in good health and CMV-seronegative. Sequenced sample: PBMCs. The CDR3: CASSLYPGAAKNIQYF. CDR3 DNA: TGTGCCAGCAGTTTATACCCAGGGGCAGCCAAAAACATTCAGTACTTC.